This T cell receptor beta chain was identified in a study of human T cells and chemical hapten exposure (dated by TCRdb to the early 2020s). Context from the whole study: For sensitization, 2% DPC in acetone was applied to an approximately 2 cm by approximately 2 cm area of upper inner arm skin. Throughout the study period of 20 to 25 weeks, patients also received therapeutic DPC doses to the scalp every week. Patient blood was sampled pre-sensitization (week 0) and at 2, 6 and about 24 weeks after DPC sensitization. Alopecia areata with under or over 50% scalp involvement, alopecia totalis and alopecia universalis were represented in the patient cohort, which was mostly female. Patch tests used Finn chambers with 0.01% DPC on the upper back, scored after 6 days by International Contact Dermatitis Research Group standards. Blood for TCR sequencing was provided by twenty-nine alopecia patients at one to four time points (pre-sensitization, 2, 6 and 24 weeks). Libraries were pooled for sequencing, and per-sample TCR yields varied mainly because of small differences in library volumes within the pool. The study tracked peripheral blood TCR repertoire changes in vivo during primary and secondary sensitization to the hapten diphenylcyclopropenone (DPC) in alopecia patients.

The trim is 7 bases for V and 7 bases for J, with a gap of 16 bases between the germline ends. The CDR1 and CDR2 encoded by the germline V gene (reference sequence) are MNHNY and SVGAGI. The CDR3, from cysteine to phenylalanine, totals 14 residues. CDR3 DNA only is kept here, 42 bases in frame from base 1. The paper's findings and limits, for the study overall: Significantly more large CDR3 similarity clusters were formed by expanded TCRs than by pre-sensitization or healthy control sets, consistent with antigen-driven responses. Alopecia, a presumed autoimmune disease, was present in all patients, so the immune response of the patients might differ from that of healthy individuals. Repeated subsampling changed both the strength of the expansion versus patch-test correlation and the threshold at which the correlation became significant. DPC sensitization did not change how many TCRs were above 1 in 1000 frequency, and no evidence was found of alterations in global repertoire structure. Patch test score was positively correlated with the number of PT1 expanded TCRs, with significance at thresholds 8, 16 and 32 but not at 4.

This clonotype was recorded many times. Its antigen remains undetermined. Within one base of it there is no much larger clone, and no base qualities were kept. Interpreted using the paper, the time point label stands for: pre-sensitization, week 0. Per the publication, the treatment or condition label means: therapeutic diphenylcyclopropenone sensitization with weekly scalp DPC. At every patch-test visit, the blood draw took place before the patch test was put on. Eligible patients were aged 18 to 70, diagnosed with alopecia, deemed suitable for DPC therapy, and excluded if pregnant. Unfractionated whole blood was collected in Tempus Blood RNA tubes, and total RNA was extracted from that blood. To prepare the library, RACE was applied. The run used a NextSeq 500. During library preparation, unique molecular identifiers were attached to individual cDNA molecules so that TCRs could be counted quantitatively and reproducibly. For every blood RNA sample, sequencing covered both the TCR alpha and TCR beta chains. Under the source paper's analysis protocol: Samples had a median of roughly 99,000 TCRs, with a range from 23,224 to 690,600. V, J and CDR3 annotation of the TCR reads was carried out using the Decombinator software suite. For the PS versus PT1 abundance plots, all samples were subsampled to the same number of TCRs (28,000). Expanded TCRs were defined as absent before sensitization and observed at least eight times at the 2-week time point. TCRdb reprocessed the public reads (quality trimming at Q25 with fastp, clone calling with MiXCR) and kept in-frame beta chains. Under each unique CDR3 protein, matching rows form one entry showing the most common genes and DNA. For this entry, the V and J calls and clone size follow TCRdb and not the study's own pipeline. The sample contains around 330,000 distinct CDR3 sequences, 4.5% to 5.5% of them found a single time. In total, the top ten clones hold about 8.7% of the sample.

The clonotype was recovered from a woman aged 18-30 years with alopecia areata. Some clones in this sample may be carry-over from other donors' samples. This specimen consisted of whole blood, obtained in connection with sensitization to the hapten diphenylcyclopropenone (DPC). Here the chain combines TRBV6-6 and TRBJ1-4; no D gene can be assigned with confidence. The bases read TGTGCCAGCAAAGAGTCCGGGATAGGTGAAAAACTGTTTTTT. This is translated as CASKESGIGEKLFF.